These 23 T cell receptor beta chains were sequenced from one sample in a study of blood T cell repertoires in COVID-19. Assay: immunoSEQ multiplex PCR; the TCRdb copy retains only in-frame clones and omits some. This table has around 170,000 clones, approximately 86% appearing once. Material: peripheral blood. These receptors were collected from a woman in her 30s with active or convalescent COVID-19.

As DNA, the CDR3 is TGTGCCAGCAGTGGGACAGGGGGCGCGACTGAAGCTTTCTTT. The encoded protein is CASSGTGGATEAFF. The chain is built from TRBV25-1 and TRBJ1-1; the match to TRBD1 covers 11 bases. The CDR3 runs 14 residues. Germline CDR1 is MGHDK and CDR2 is SYGVNS. The J segment lost 5 bases and the V segment lost 4 bases, leaving 3 bases of the junction unmatched.

This sequence joins TRBV5-6 and TRBJ2-5, with D possibly being TRBD2 (5 bases). Per the germline V gene, CDR1 is SGHDT and CDR2 is YYEEEE. Trimming took off 1 base at V and 5 bases at J, with 12 bases between the two ends. The CDR3 spans 14 residues. The CDR3 loop is CASSLRLAGETQYF. The CDR3, as DNA: TGTGCCAGCAGCTTGCGGCTAGCCGGTGAGACCCAGTACTTC. Based on the CDR3 plus reference TRBV5-6 and TRBJ2-5, the full variable domain is DAGVTQSPTHLIKTRGQQVTLRCSPKSGHDTVSWYQQALGQGPQFIFQYYEEEERQRGNFPDRFSGHQFPNYSSELNVNALLLGDSALYLCASSLRLAGETQYFGPGTRLLVL.

The rearrangement joins TRBV5-8 to TRBJ2-7, with D perhaps TRBD2 (7 bases). CDR3 length: 15 residues. Germline V gene sequence: CDR1 SGHTS, CDR2 YDEGEE. Trimming cost V 4 bases and J 2 bases, with 16 bases left between them. DNA for the CDR3: TGTGCCAGCAGCGCGGGGGCGGGTCTTACCTACGAGCAGTACTTC. This gives the protein CASSAGAGLTYEQYF.

This CDR3 is CASSPPTGGSYEQYF. The CDR3 region has the DNA TGTGCCAGCAGCCCCCCGACAGGTGGATCCTACGAGCAGTACTTC. The genes are TRBV7-9 and TRBJ2-7, with D possibly TRBD1 on 6 matching bases. CDR1 SEHNR and CDR2 FQNEAQ come from the germline V gene (reference sequence). V was clipped by 5 bases and J by 1 base, with 15 bases between them. This CDR3 has 15 amino acids.

The chain employs TRBV14 and TRBJ1-2; 8 bases agree with TRBD1. The CDR3 contains 15 residues. The germline V gene has CDR1 SGHDN and CDR2 FVKESK. V was pared by 4 bases and J by 6 bases, with 10 bases of the junction left unmatched. CDR3 residues: CASSLIGQGGNGYTF. The CDR3 DNA reads as TGTGCCAGCAGCCTGATAGGACAGGGAGGGAATGGCTACACCTTC.

This clone was picked up one time. CDR3 DNA sequence: TGTGCCAGCAGCTTGGAGGCAGGTAGAAACACTGAAGCTTTCTTT. Its protein is CASSLEAGRNTEAFF. The chain couples TRBV5-6 to TRBJ1-1; no clear D gene. V was shortened by 0 bases and J by 2 bases, with 11 bases between the two germline ends. The CDR3 extends over 15 amino acids. Germline values: CDR1 SGHDT, CDR2 YYEEEE.

V and J are TRBV10-2 and TRBJ1-5; possible D gene TRBD1, 5 bases. The germline V gene has CDR1 WSHSY and CDR2 SAAADI. V was pared by 0 bases and J by 6 bases, with 6 bases between. This CDR3 spans 13 amino acids. CDR3 coding DNA: TGCGCCAGCAGTGAGTCGGGGCCTCAGCCCCAGCATTTT. It specifies CASSESGPQPQHF.

This chain joins TRBV18 and TRBJ2-2; 7 bases agree with TRBD1. The CDR3 length is 15 residues. CDR1 and CDR2 (germline): KGHSH, LQKENI. Germline trimming cut 8 bases from V and 4 bases from J; bases unmatched to any gene: 10. CDR3 in amino acids: CASTDVGTATGELFF. The CDR3 bases are TGTGCCAGCACAGACGTGGGGACAGCCACCGGGGAGCTGTTTTTT. The full variable domain, completed using reference TRBV18 and TRBJ2-2, is NAGVMQNPRHLVRRRGQEARLRCSPMKGHSHVYWYRQLPEEGLKFMVYLQKENIIDESGMPKERFSAEFPKEGPSILRIQQVVRGDSAAYFCASTDVGTATGELFFGEGSRLTVL.

CDR3 bases: TGCGCCAGCAGTGAATTTCAGGGGATGAGGCAGTTCTTC. Protein sequence: CASSEFQGMRQFF. The V gene is TRBV10-1, the J gene TRBJ2-1; D possibly corresponds to TRBD1 (6 bases). The length of the CDR3 is 13 residues. Germline V gives CDR1 WNHNN, CDR2 SYGVQD (reference sequence). Between the trimmed V and J ends, which lost 3 bases and 12 bases, there was a span of 15 bases.

The rearrangement links TRBV7-9 to TRBJ2-7; 10 bases map to TRBD2. The V gene end was trimmed by 1 base and the J gene end by 2 bases; junction bases not matched to a gene: 5. Germline CDR1 SEHNR, CDR2 FQNEAQ (reference sequence). There are 16 residues in the CDR3. As DNA, the CDR3 is TGTGCCAGCAGCTTAGTTGGAGCGGGGGGGACCTACGAGCAGTACTTC. Its protein is CASSLVGAGGTYEQYF.

This clone has just one count. V gene TRBV3-1 (or the pseudogene TRBV3-2) combines with J gene TRBJ1-5; 10 bases map to TRBD1. Losses at the gene ends were 3 bases for V and 5 bases for J; bases not matched to a gene: 4. Per the germline V gene, CDR1 is LGHDT and CDR2 is YNNKEL (reference sequence). This CDR3 comprises 15 residues. CDR3 loop: CASSHADRGHQPQHF. CDR3 bases: TGTGCCAGCAGCCATGCTGACAGGGGGCATCAGCCCCAGCATTTT.

The chain links TRBV24-1 to TRBJ1-3, with 7 bases identical to TRBD1. V gave up 9 bases and J gave up 4 bases; unmatched junction bases: 5. Per the germline V gene, CDR1 is KGHDR and CDR2 is SFDVKD. The CDR3 loop spans 13 amino acids. CDR3 DNA: TGTGCCACCGCTCGGACAGGCGGAAACACCATATATTTT. The encoded protein is CATARTGGNTIYF.

The chain joins TRBV18 to TRBJ2-3; 7 bases line up with TRBD1. The germline V gene has CDR1 KGHSH and CDR2 LQKENI. This CDR3 comprises 17 residues. Unmatched junction bases numbered 11, after V lost 5 bases and J lost 0 bases. DNA of the CDR3: TGTGCCAGCTCAGACAGGGACCGGGCCACTAGCACAGATACGCAGTATTTT. The encoded protein is CASSDRDRATSTDTQYF.

This clone was seen only a few times. V is TRBV15 and J is TRBJ2-5; possibly TRBD1 for D (6 bases). The V gene's germline CDR1 is LNHNV and CDR2 YYDKDF (reference sequence). The CDR3 is 15 amino acids. Trimming took off 0 bases at V and 3 bases at J, with 11 bases between the two ends. The CDR3 region has the DNA TGTGCCACCAGCAGAGAGACAGGCAGTAAAGAGACCCAGTACTTC. As protein: CATSRETGSKETQYF.

The chain uses TRBV5-4 and TRBJ1-5; 8 bases match TRBD1. V gave up 5 bases and J gave up 0 bases; unmatched junction bases: 7. Germline values: CDR1 SGHNT, CDR2 YYREEE (reference sequence). The CDR3 spans 16 residues. DNA of the CDR3: TGTGCCAGCAGTCAATCCGGACAGGGTAGCAATCAGCCCCAGCATTTT. This gives the protein CASSQSGQGSNQPQHF.

Only a few counts were recorded for this clone. The chain carries TRBV5-1 and TRBJ1-1; no clear D. CDR1 and CDR2 (germline): SGHRS, YFSETQ. V gave up 0 bases and J gave up 11 bases, with 11 bases separating them. The CDR3 loop spans 12 amino acids. CDR3 DNA: TGCGCCAGCAGCTTGGGCGGGGATGGGGCTTTCTTT. This encodes CASSLGGDGAFF.

This sequence joins TRBV7-8 and TRBJ1-4; 9 bases map to TRBD1. CDR3 length: 15 amino acids. From germline, CDR1 is SGHVS and CDR2 FQNEAQ. Trimming removed 1 base from V and 8 bases from J; junction bases left unmatched: 5. The CDR3 region has the DNA TGTGCCAGCAGCTTAGAGGGGACAGGGAACGAAAAACTGTTTTTT. This sequence encodes CASSLEGTGNEKLFF. The complete variable domain, with remaining parts taken from reference TRBV7-8 and TRBJ1-4, reads GAGVSQSPRYKVAKRGQDVALRCDPISGHVSLFWYQQALGQGPEFLTYFQNEAQLDKSGLPSDRFFAERPEGSVSTLKIQRTQQEDSAVYLCASSLEGTGNEKLFFGSGTQLSVL.

The genes are TRBV2 and TRBJ1-5, with D possibly TRBD1 on 6 matching bases. Germline-derived CDR1 and CDR2 are SNHLY and FYNNEI. The CDR3 extends over 14 amino acids. V lost 6 bases, J lost 4 bases, and 13 bases lay in between. In nucleotides, the CDR3 is TGTGCCAGCAGGGGCATCGACAGGAATCAGCCCCAGCATTTT. The encoded protein is CASRGIDRNQPQHF.

This chain connects TRBV24-1 to TRBJ2-4; 10 bases agree with TRBD2. The length of the CDR3 is 17 residues. V shed 2 bases, J shed 4 bases, and the junction held 7 bases outside the gene matches. Germline assignment: CDR1 KGHDR and CDR2 SFDVKD. Here the CDR3 DNA reads TGTGCCACCAGTGATTCCGGACTAGCGGACTATAAAAACATTCAGTACTTC. This encodes CATSDSGLADYKNIQYF.

The chain employs TRBV27 and TRBJ2-7, with D perhaps matching TRBD1 (6 bases). The V gene lost 2 bases and the J gene lost 5 bases, with 10 bases spanning the gap. The CDR3 totals 13 residues. Germline CDR1 MNHEY, CDR2 SMNVEV (reference sequence). CDR3 DNA sequence: TGTGCCAGCAGTTTACGTACAGGGAACGAGCAGTACTTC. Translating it yields CASSLRTGNEQYF.

Concerning this clone: An end of the junction does not agree with germline; a read error may underlie this. The rearrangement uses TRBV18 and TRBJ2-1, with 8 bases lining up with TRBD1. CDR1 is KGHSH and CDR2 is LQKENI in the germline V gene. This CDR3 has 15 amino acids. For the CDR3, the DNA is TGTGCCAACTCACTAGGACAGGGACTCCACAATGAGCAGTTCTTC. Translating gives CANSLGQGLHNEQFF.

V and J are TRBV3-1 (or the pseudogene TRBV3-2) and TRBJ2-7, with TRBD1 matching 7 bases. CDR1 is LGHDT, CDR2 YNNKEL, per germline (reference sequence). The CDR3 spans 15 residues. The V segment lost 6 bases and the J segment 3 bases; nucleotides outside the gene matches: 11. The CDR3 DNA is TGTGCCAGCAGGGACACCAGGGGGTTCTTCTACGAGCAGTACTTC. It specifies CASRDTRGFFYEQYF.

The chain carries TRBV5-1 and TRBJ2-7; possibly TRBD1 for D (6 bases). Germline-derived CDR1 and CDR2 are SGHRS and YFSETQ. CDR3 size: 13 residues. The V gene lost 0 bases and the J gene lost 8 bases, with 12 bases spanning the gap. The CDR3 region has the DNA TGCGCCAGCAGCTTGGGACAGGAGAGCAAGCAGTACTTC. Amino acid sequence: CASSLGQESKQYF.